The 12 T cell receptor beta chains in this list originate from one sample, sequenced in a study of cytomegalovirus exposure and HLA in healthy donors. It was with 60 Vbeta and 13 Jbeta primers that the PCR ran. Using immunoSEQ multiplex PCR, the repertoire was profiled, and TCRdb retains in-frame clones only, with some absent. This table holds 130,000 to 150,000 clones, about 72% found once. Sequencing was performed on PBMCs. The receptor set was obtained from a man aged 35 to 55 in good health and CMV-seronegative.

This rearrangement joins TRBV19 to TRBJ1-2; the D gene is possibly TRBD1 (5 bases). Germline CDR1 LNHDA, CDR2 SQIVND (reference sequence). CDR3 length: 15 residues. Trimming shortened V by 1 base and J by 0 bases, and 9 bases separated the two germline ends. In nucleotides, the CDR3 is TGTGCCAGTAGTATAGGGGGACTGGCTAACTATGGCTACACCTTC. Protein product: CASSIGGLANYGYTF.

The sample holds a few counts of this clone. This chain connects TRBV5-1 to TRBJ2-2, with TRBD1 matching 7 bases. The J segment lost 7 bases and the V segment lost 1 base, leaving 7 bases of the junction unmatched. CDR3 size: 15 residues. Germline values: CDR1 SGHRS, CDR2 YFSETQ. CDR3: CASSLIDRANGELFF. In nucleotides, the CDR3 is TGCGCCAGCAGCTTGATTGACAGGGCGAACGGGGAGCTGTTTTTT.

The rearrangement links TRBV27 to TRBJ2-3, with 10 bases lining up with TRBD2. Trimming removed 5 bases from V and 0 bases from J; junction bases left unmatched: 8. Germline V CDR1 and CDR2: MNHEY, SMNVEV (reference sequence). There are 17 residues in the CDR3. The CDR3 region is CASSQPGLALSTDTQYF. The CDR3 DNA sequence: TGTGCCAGCAGTCAACCGGGACTAGCGCTGAGCACAGATACGCAGTATTTT.

The chain links TRBV10-1 to TRBJ1-1; D remains ambiguous. The germline V and J ends were trimmed by 3 bases and 7 bases, with 3 bases remaining between them. CDR1 and CDR2 from the germline V gene are WNHNN and SYGVQD (reference sequence). The CDR3 totals 10 residues. CDR3 coding DNA: TGCGCCAGCAGTGACTGTGAAGCTTTCTTT. Translated, it gives CASSDCEAFF.

The chain couples TRBV7-2 to TRBJ1-2, with TRBD1 as a possible D gene (5 bases). The CDR3 covers 13 residues. Germline V gives CDR1 SGHTA, CDR2 FQGNSA. V was clipped by 5 bases and J by 2 bases, with 9 bases between them. The CDR3 region is CASSMTANYGYTF. The DNA of the CDR3 is TGTGCCAGCAGCATGACAGCGAACTATGGCTACACCTTC.

The chain uses TRBV15 and TRBJ1-2; no clear D gene. V was trimmed by 5 bases and J by 3 bases, leaving 13 bases between them. From germline, CDR1 is LNHNV and CDR2 YYDKDF (reference sequence). The length of the CDR3 is 14 residues. The CDR3 DNA sequence: TGTGCCACCAGCCCAGGAACAGTGTACTATGGCTACACCTTC. Encoded protein: CATSPGTVYYGYTF.

A single count supports this clone. The chain couples TRBV28 to TRBJ1-2; 9 nucleotides line up with TRBD1. Trimming took 2 bases from V and 8 from J; bases not matched to a gene: 12. This CDR3 region has 16 residues. Germline V gives CDR1 MDHEN, CDR2 SYDVKM. The CDR3 here is CASSLLAPGTGWGYTF. The CDR3 DNA reads TGTGCCAGCAGTTTACTAGCCCCCGGGACAGGGTGGGGCTACACCTTC.

This chain joins TRBV6-5 and TRBJ1-6; 7 bases are shared with TRBD1. In germline, CDR1 is MNHEY, CDR2 SVGAGI. The CDR3 covers 14 residues. The ends lost 6 bases at V and 9 bases at J; junction bases unmatched: 8. The CDR3 nucleotides read TGTGCCAGCAGCCGACAGGGTTTTGTTTCACCCCTCCACTTT. It yields the protein CASSRQGFVSPLHF.

J is TRBJ2-5 and V is TRBV6-5; 7 nucleotides agree with TRBD1. With V trimmed by 0 bases and J by 4 bases, 8 bases remained unmatched. The CDR3 runs 16 residues. CDR1 is MNHEY, CDR2 SVGAGI, per germline. The CDR3 sequence: CASSYSKGAGRETQYF. Written as DNA, the CDR3 is TGTGCCAGCAGTTACTCGAAGGGGGCGGGTAGAGAGACCCAGTACTTC.

J is TRBJ2-7 and V is TRBV6-6; D possibly corresponds to TRBD2 (6 bases). Germline lookup yields CDR1 MNHNY and CDR2 SVGAGI (reference sequence). Trimming pared 8 bases from V and 1 base from J, leaving 15 bases between. This CDR3 is 14 amino acids long. CDR3 DNA: TGTGCCAGCCTCTCGGGGACTCGATCCTACGAGCAGTACTTC. It yields the protein CASLSGTRSYEQYF.

This chain uses TRBV6-1 with TRBJ1-1, with D unresolved. V lost 0 bases and J 2 bases, leaving 10 bases between the germline ends. The CDR3 runs to 15 residues. The germline CDR1 and CDR2 sequences are MNHNS and SASEGT. CDR3 sequence (DNA): TGTGCCAGCAGTGAAGCTTGGCAATACAACACTGAAGCTTTCTTT. Encoded protein: CASSEAWQYNTEAFF.

V usage is TRBV7-7 and J usage is TRBJ2-7; D not resolved. This CDR3 is 13 amino acids long. Per germline, CDR1 SSHAT and CDR2 FNYEAQ (reference sequence). Trimming took off 1 base at V and 6 bases at J, with 10 bases between the two ends. The CDR3 spells CASSLDQHSEQYF. DNA for the CDR3: TGTGCCAGCAGCTTAGACCAGCACAGCGAGCAGTACTTC.